The source of this T cell receptor beta chain is a study of OX40 agonist ivuxolimab in advanced cancers. Measured with immunoSEQ multiplex PCR; TCRdb has only the in-frame clones, and not every one. The table shows 50,000 to 55,000 clones, with 75% to 90% occurring only once. Trimming removed 2 bases from V and 7 bases from J, with 17 bases in between. This CDR3 comprises 15 residues. The V gene's germline CDR1 is MNHNS and CDR2 SASEGT. This clone has only one observation. Material: CD4+ or CD8+ T cells sorted from blood, obtained in a trial of the OX40 agonist ivuxolimab. J is TRBJ1-1 and V is TRBV6-1; D is unresolved. The source is an adult with an advanced solid tumor such as melanoma, head and neck, liver or kidney cancer. The CDR3 loop reads CASSEKSLRPYEAFF. The CDR3 coding sequence is TGTGCCAGCAGTGAAAAATCACTCAGGCCCTATGAAGCTTTCTTT.